This TCR beta chain appears in the sequencing data of a study of read filtering for tumor transcriptome and immune sequencing. Molecular barcoded adaptors covering alpha/delta and beta/gamma chains were used on approximately 400 ng RNA. One entry per CDR3 protein, called by TCRdb with MiXCR from the reads. The sample records 46,000 or so distinct CDR3 sequences, roughly 19% being singletons. This clonotype was recorded at least ten times. Antigen: not known. Study findings and constraints: IR-seq and RNA-seq agreed better without single-read clonotypes.

Sampling of bone marrow took place during active disease in every patient. V shed 4 bases and J 0 bases; nucleotides not matched to a gene: 6. From germline, CDR1 is LGHNA and CDR2 YNFKEQ. The CDR3 consists of 17 residues. This receptor was identified in a donor at least 40 years old with multiple myeloma. This chain uses TRBV4-2 with TRBJ1-5, with 10 positions matching TRBD1. Sequenced sample: a population of CD138-negative cells sorted from bone marrow. CDR3 DNA: TGTGCCAGCAGCCGGGCGGGACAGGGGTATAGCAATCAGCCCCAGCATTTT. Its translation: CASSRAGQGYSNQPQHF.